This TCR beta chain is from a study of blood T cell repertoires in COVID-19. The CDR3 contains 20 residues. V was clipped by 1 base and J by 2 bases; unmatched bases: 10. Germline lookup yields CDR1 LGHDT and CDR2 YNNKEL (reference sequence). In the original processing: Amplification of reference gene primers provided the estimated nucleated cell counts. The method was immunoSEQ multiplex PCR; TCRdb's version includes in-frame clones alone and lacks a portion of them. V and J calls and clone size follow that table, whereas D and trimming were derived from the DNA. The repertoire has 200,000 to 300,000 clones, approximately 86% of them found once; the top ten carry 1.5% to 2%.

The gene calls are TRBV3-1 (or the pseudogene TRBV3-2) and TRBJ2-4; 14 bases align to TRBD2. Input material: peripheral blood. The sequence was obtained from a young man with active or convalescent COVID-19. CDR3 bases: TGTGCCAGCAGCCAAGGACTAGCGGGGGGGCTACCGTCCTCCAAAAACATTCAGTACTTC. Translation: CASSQGLAGGLPSSKNIQYF.